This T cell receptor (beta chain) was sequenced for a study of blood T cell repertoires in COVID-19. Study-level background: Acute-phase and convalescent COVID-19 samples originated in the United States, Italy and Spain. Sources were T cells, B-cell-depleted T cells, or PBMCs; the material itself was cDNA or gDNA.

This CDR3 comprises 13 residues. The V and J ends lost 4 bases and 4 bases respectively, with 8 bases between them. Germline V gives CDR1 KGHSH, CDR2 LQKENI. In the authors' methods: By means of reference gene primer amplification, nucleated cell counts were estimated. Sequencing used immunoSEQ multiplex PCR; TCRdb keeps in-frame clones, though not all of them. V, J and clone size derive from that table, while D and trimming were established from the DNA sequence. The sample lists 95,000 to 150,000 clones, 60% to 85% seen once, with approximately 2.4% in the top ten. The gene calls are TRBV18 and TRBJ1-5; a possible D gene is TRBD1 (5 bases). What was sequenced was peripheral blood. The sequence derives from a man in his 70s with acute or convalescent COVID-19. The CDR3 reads CASSLDTNQPQHF. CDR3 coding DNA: TGTGCCAGCTCACTGGACACTAATCAGCCCCAGCATTTT.